This is a list of T cell receptor beta chains from one sample in a study of CD8 T cells in ankylosing spondylitis. MiXCR, applied by TCRdb to the 5' RACE reads, yields one record per CDR3 protein. The sample has hundreds of thousands of distinct CDR3 sequences, about 30% seen once. Input material: blood, either unsorted or a sorted T cell fraction (not recorded which). The receptors stem from a male donor with ankylosing spondylitis or in good health (not recorded which). The CDR3 runs from the conserved cysteine through the conserved F or W. The D gene is left open where the match is weak. Rows may omit the clone size; those that give it use once, few, many or a size class.

CDR3 protein | CDR3 DNA | V gene | clone size | D gene | CDR3 length | J gene
CSVEDLPSSDTQYF | TGCAGCGTTGAGGACCTACCTTCCTCAGATACGCAGTATTTT | TRBV29-1 | once | - | 14 | TRBJ2-3
CSARDLNRVTGELFF | TGCAGTGCTAGAGATCTGAACAGGGTAACCGGGGAGCTGTTTTTT | TRBV20-1 | - | - | 15 | TRBJ2-2
CASSPDPDRGSRGYTF | TGCGCCAGCAGCCCCGACCCGGACAGGGGTTCGAGGGGCTACACCTTC | TRBV5-1 | few | TRBD1 | 16 | TRBJ1-2
CASSYVVERGTEAFF | TGTGCCAGCAGTTACGTCGTGGAAAGGGGCACTGAAGCTTTCTTT | TRBV6-5 | few | - | 15 | TRBJ1-1
CASSLLEGSFYGYTF | TGTGCCAGCAGCTTGTTGGAGGGGAGCTTCTATGGCTACACCTTC | TRBV5-5 | once | - | 15 | TRBJ1-2
CASSLVGVPNSPLHF | TGTGCCAGCAGCTTAGTCGGGGTCCCTAATTCACCCCTCCACTTT | TRBV7-9 | few | - | 15 | TRBJ1-6
CSARDLRGQGPDTQYF | TGCAGTGCTAGAGATCTCAGGGGACAGGGGCCAGATACGCAGTATTTT | TRBV20-1 | - | TRBD1 | 16 | TRBJ2-3
CASSTTGYNEQFF | TGTGCCAGCAGTACTACAGGGTACAATGAGCAGTTCTTC | TRBV25-1 | - | - | 13 | TRBJ2-1
CASSKQSNTGELFF | TGTGCCAGCTCCAAGCAATCGAACACCGGGGAGCTGTTTTTT | TRBV12-3/TRBV12-4 | - | - | 14 | TRBJ2-2
CAISGGTGLSYEQYF | TGTGCCATCAGTGGCGGGACAGGGTTATCCTACGAGCAGTACTTC | TRBV10-3 | - | TRBD1 | 15 | TRBJ2-7
CASSPGLPLYEQYF | TGTGCCAGCAGTCCGGGACTACCCTTGTACGAGCAGTACTTC | TRBV6-1 | few | TRBD2 | 14 | TRBJ2-7
CSARGLGQETQYF | TGCAGTGCTAGGGGGCTGGGACAAGAGACCCAGTACTTC | TRBV20-1 | - | - | 13 | TRBJ2-5
CASSPPLSGRDTQYF | TGTGCCAGCTCACCACCGTTGTCAGGGAGAGATACGCAGTATTTT | TRBV18 | - | - | 15 | TRBJ2-3
CASSLSTSTDTQYF | TGTGCCAGCAGCTTATCAACTAGCACAGATACGCAGTATTTT | TRBV7-7 | - | - | 14 | TRBJ2-3
CASSVEGLAGGELFF | TGTGCCAGCAGCGTAGAGGGACTAGCAGGCGGGGAGCTGTTTTTT | TRBV9 | few | TRBD2 | 15 | TRBJ2-2
CASSSVGHQSPLHF | TGTGCCAGCAGCTCCGTGGGACATCAATCACCCCTCCACTTT | TRBV7-2 | - | - | 14 | TRBJ1-6
CSVEGAEDEQFF | TGCAGCGTTGAAGGAGCGGAGGATGAGCAGTTCTTC | TRBV29-1 | - | - | 12 | TRBJ2-1
CSAVGVPISDEQCF | TGCAGTGCTGTGGGGGTACCGATCTCCGACGAGCAGTGCTTC | TRBV20-1 | - | - | 14 | TRBJ2-7